One and the same sample provided the 29 T cell receptor beta chains below, sequenced in a study of blood T cell repertoires in COVID-19. Sequenced by immunoSEQ multiplex PCR; TCRdb stores in-frame clones only, minus some. The sample has under 250,000 clones; around nine tenths are singletons. The sample comprised peripheral blood. All receptors derive from a woman aged 55-70 years who had recovered from COVID-19.

In its sample, this clone was seen a few times. The chain recombines TRBV18 with TRBJ2-3; tentative D call: TRBD1 (5 bases). The V end was cut by 1 base, the J end by 6 bases, with 11 bases between. Germline CDR1 is KGHSH and CDR2 is LQKENI. This CDR3 region has 14 residues. In DNA, the CDR3 is TGTGCCAGCTCACCACGGGCAGGGTTTGATACGCAGTATTTT. As protein: CASSPRAGFDTQYF. The whole variable domain, filled in from reference TRBV18 and TRBJ2-3, reads NAGVMQNPRHLVRRRGQEARLRCSPMKGHSHVYWYRQLPEEGLKFMVYLQKENIIDESGMPKERFSAEFPKEGPSILRIQQVVRGDSAAYFCASSPRAGFDTQYFGPGTRLTVL.

The chain combines TRBV10-1 with TRBJ2-7, with 10 bases lining up with TRBD1. Trimming cost V 9 bases and J 2 bases; bases outside gene matches: 4. Germline CDR1 and CDR2: WNHNN and SYGVQD (reference sequence). This CDR3 spans 13 amino acids. The CDR3 bases are TGCGCCAGTCCGGGACAGGGGACCTACGAGCAGTACTTC. Protein: CASPGQGTYEQYF.

The chain combines TRBV27 with TRBJ2-2; D is possibly TRBD1 (6 bases). The CDR3 is 13 amino acids. With 6 bases removed from V and 6 bases from J, the gap between germline ends came to 11 bases. Germline values: CDR1 MNHEY, CDR2 SMNVEV (reference sequence). The CDR3 DNA is TGTGCCAGCAGATCGACAGGACCCGGGGAGCTGTTTTTT. Protein: CASRSTGPGELFF.

The rearrangement joins TRBV28 to TRBJ1-2, with D perhaps matching TRBD1 (5 bases). The length of the CDR3 is 13 residues. The V gene's germline CDR1 is MDHEN and CDR2 SYDVKM. Trimming stripped 3 bases from V and 3 bases from J, with 8 bases between. CDR3 amino acids: CASSFGGDYGYTF. CDR3 nucleotides: TGTGCCAGCAGTTTTGGGGGGGACTATGGCTACACCTTC.

The J gene is TRBJ2-7, the V gene TRBV21-1; TRBD1 is taken as the D call from the table, unchecked against the DNA. TRBV21-1 is annotated as a pseudogene. CDR3 length equals 17 residues. CDR3 in DNA: TGTGCCAGCAGCTTCCAGGCAGGGCGCCCCTTTGGGGAAGAGCAGTACTTC. Amino acids: CASSFQAGRPFGEEQYF.

J is TRBJ2-1 and V is TRBV5-1; 8 bases map to TRBD1. Germline values: CDR1 SGHRS, CDR2 YFSETQ. J was trimmed by 5 bases and V by 3 bases; bases with no gene match: 10. There are 16 residues in the CDR3. The CDR3 DNA is TGCGCCAGCAGCTCCGGACAGGGAGGTATCCACAATGAGCAGTTCTTC. Protein product: CASSSGQGGIHNEQFF.

The rearrangement uses TRBV13 and TRBJ2-7; a possible D gene is TRBD1 (6 bases). Germline CDR1 reads PRHDT; CDR2 reads FYEKMQ (reference sequence). The CDR3 is 15 residues long. Trimming shortened V by 2 bases and J by 2 bases, and 13 bases separated the two germline ends. DNA for the CDR3: TGTGCCAGCAGCTTATATCAGGCAGGGGCCTACGAGCAGTACTTC. Amino acid sequence: CASSLYQAGAYEQYF.

This rearrangement joins TRBV15 to TRBJ2-5; 10 positions match TRBD1. The CDR3 spans 14 residues. J lost 5 bases, V lost 4 bases, and 4 bases had no gene match. The germline gives CDR1 LNHNV, CDR2 YYDKDF (reference sequence). This CDR3 reads CATSKGQGWETQYF. The CDR3 DNA reads TGTGCCACCAGCAAGGGACAGGGGTGGGAGACCCAGTACTTC.

The chain has TRBV19 and TRBJ2-5, with 9 bases identical to TRBD1. V lost 6 bases and J lost 5; bases outside the gene matches: 10. The germline gives CDR1 LNHDA, CDR2 SQIVND (reference sequence). The CDR3 extends over 15 amino acids. CDR3 protein: CASSARDRVPETQYF. Here the CDR3 DNA reads TGTGCCAGTAGCGCCCGGGACAGGGTTCCCGAGACCCAGTACTTC.

The J gene is TRBJ2-5, the V gene TRBV10-3; a weak D match, TRBD2 (7 bases). The CDR3 has 15 amino acids. In germline, CDR1 is ENHRY, CDR2 SYGVKD. The germline V and J ends were trimmed by 8 bases and 1 base, with 17 bases remaining between them. For the CDR3, the DNA is TGTGCCATCGGGCGGGGGCTTAAGTCCCAAGAGACCCAGTACTTC. This sequence encodes CAIGRGLKSQETQYF.

The CDR3 loop reads CASSLGAGGSRNSPLHF. The DNA for the CDR3 is TGTGCCAGCAGCTTAGGGGCAGGGGGTTCTCGGAATTCACCCCTCCACTTT. The chain joins TRBV7-9 to TRBJ1-6, with 7 nucleotides matching TRBD1. Per germline, CDR1 SEHNR and CDR2 FQNEAQ (reference sequence). After removal of 1 base from V and 7 bases from J, the junction contained 10 bases not matched to a gene. The CDR3 is made up of 17 amino acids.

The V and J genes are TRBV28 and TRBJ2-3; D is possibly TRBD2 (6 bases). The ends were cut back, 11 bases at V and 5 bases at J, with 14 bases in the middle. The germline gives CDR1 MDHEN, CDR2 SYDVKM. This CDR3 region has 12 residues. The CDR3 sequence: CALGGRGDTQYF. CDR3 in DNA: TGTGCCCTCGGGGGTCGGGGAGATACGCAGTATTTT.

The DNA of the CDR3 is TGCGCCAGCAGCCAAGAGGCCATCCGCTCTGGAAACACCATATATTTT. Residues: CASSQEAIRSGNTIYF. J is TRBJ1-3 and V is TRBV4-3; D is uncertain. The CDR3 contains 16 residues. Between the trimmed V and J ends, which lost 0 bases and 0 bases, there was a span of 9 bases. Germline CDR1 and CDR2: LGHNA and YSLEER.

V gene TRBV19 combines with J gene TRBJ1-2; no firm D call. V gave up 4 bases and J gave up 1 base, with 16 bases separating them. CDR1 and CDR2 (germline): LNHDA, SQIVND (reference sequence). This CDR3 has 16 amino acids. CDR3 DNA: TGTGCCAGTAGTACTATTACGCGTGGTAGTAACTATGGCTACACCTTC. Residues: CASSTITRGSNYGYTF.

The V gene is TRBV28, the J gene TRBJ2-3; D might be TRBD2 (5 bases). Trimming took off 8 bases at V and 1 base at J, with 13 bases between the two ends. Looked up from germline, CDR1 is MDHEN and CDR2 is SYDVKM. The length of the CDR3 is 14 residues. The CDR3 here is CASSRWGGTDTQYF. The CDR3 DNA is TGTGCCAGCTCCCGTTGGGGAGGCACAGATACGCAGTATTTT.

The rearrangement uses TRBV10-3 and TRBJ1-2; the D gene is possibly TRBD1 (6 bases). This CDR3 comprises 14 residues. The V end was cut by 6 bases, the J end by 1 base, with 12 bases between. Germline V gene data show CDR1 as ENHRY and CDR2 as SYGVKD. The CDR3 sequence: CAIRIPQGNYGYTF. The CDR3 nucleotides are TGTGCCATCAGGATCCCACAGGGTAACTATGGCTACACCTTC.

The genes are TRBV28 and TRBJ1-1, with TRBD1 identical over 8 bases. The CDR3 consists of 16 residues. CDR1 and CDR2 (germline): MDHEN, SYDVKM. Unmatched junction bases numbered 9, after V lost 6 bases and J lost 0 bases. CDR3 nucleotides: TGTGCCAGCAGCTCAAGACAGGGGCGAGTGAACACTGAAGCTTTCTTT. Translated: CASSSRQGRVNTEAFF.

This chain uses TRBV5-4 with TRBJ2-1; D perhaps matches TRBD2 (7 bases). The CDR3 sequence is 15 residues long. The V end lost 2 bases, the J end lost 8 bases, and 17 bases lay between the germline ends. The germline V gene has CDR1 SGHNT and CDR2 YYREEE (reference sequence). CDR3 residues: CASSLGGGAWYEQFF. In DNA form, the CDR3 reads TGTGCCAGCAGCTTAGGTGGGGGGGCGTGGTATGAGCAGTTCTTC.

This rearrangement joins TRBV28 to TRBJ1-1; D is ambiguous. The germline V gene encodes CDR1 MDHEN and CDR2 SYDVKM. The CDR3 loop spans 10 amino acids. CDR3 in DNA: TGTGCAACCGGCGGATTTGAAGCTTTCTTT. It is translated as CATGGFEAFF.

This sequence joins TRBV7-3 and TRBJ2-5; the match to TRBD2 covers 8 bases. The V segment lost 6 bases and the J segment 5 bases; nucleotides outside the gene matches: 11. CDR3 length: 15 amino acids. In germline, CDR1 is SGHTA, CDR2 FQGTGA. CDR3 sequence: CASSPLAGSMETQYF. The CDR3, as DNA: TGTGCCAGCAGTCCTCTAGCGGGTTCAATGGAGACCCAGTACTTC.

V usage is TRBV12-3 or TRBV12-4 and J usage is TRBJ1-1; tentatively, D is TRBD1 (5 bases). V was shortened by 6 bases and J by 7 bases, with 12 bases between the two germline ends. The CDR3 runs to 12 residues. CDR3 amino acids: CASSATGIEAFF. The CDR3 nucleotides are TGTGCCAGCAGCGCAACAGGCATTGAAGCTTTCTTT.

This sequence joins TRBV23-1 and TRBJ1-1, with 7 bases aligning to TRBD1. TRBV23-1 is an open reading frame whose function is uncertain. Trimming removed 2 bases from V and 2 bases from J; junction bases left unmatched: 14. This CDR3 comprises 18 residues. The DNA for the CDR3 is TGCGCCAGCAGTCAACCCAGCACAGGGGTGGGACCTAACACTGAAGCTTTCTTT. Translating gives CASSQPSTGVGPNTEAFF.

This clone was recorded once. The chain uses TRBV19 and TRBJ2-7, with D tentatively TRBD2 (6 bases). Germline V gene lookup returns CDR1 LNHDA and CDR2 SQIVND (reference sequence). Trimming took 5 bases from V and 0 from J, leaving 17 bases between them. This CDR3 spans 16 amino acids. The CDR3 is CASSVAWTGSSYEQYF. DNA for the CDR3: TGTGCCAGTAGTGTTGCATGGACCGGGAGCTCCTACGAGCAGTACTTC.

CDR3 protein: CASSIGDRGSDTQYF. The CDR3 coding sequence is TGTGCCAGTAGTATAGGGGACAGGGGTTCAGATACGCAGTATTTT. The gene calls are TRBV19 and TRBJ2-3; 10 nucleotides line up with TRBD1. The CDR3 is made up of 15 amino acids. CDR1 and CDR2 (germline): LNHDA, SQIVND (reference sequence). Trimming took 1 base from V and 4 from J; bases not matched to a gene: 2.

This chain joins TRBV3-1 (or the pseudogene TRBV3-2) and TRBJ1-4; TRBD1 aligns across 11 bases. The trim removed 0 bases at V and 7 bases at J, leaving 4 bases unmatched. The CDR3 spans 16 residues. The germline gives CDR1 LGHDT, CDR2 YNNKEL (reference sequence). As DNA, the CDR3 is TGTGCCAGCAGCCAAGAATTGGGGACAGGGGGTGAAAAACTGTTTTTT. This translates into CASSQELGTGGEKLFF.

This CDR3 is CAISERTSGVETQYF. CDR3 in DNA: TGTGCCATCAGTGAACGGACTAGCGGGGTCGAGACCCAGTACTTC. The chain is built from TRBV10-3 and TRBJ2-5; 12 nucleotides align to TRBD2. Trimming cost V 3 bases and J 5 bases; bases outside gene matches: 4. The CDR3 is made up of 15 amino acids. Germline CDR1 is ENHRY and CDR2 is SYGVKD.

J is TRBJ2-7 and V is TRBV5-6, with D possibly TRBD1 on 6 matching bases. There are 16 residues in the CDR3. Germline CDR1 and CDR2: SGHDT and YYEEEE. Between the trimmed V and J ends, which lost 2 bases and 0 bases, there was a span of 15 bases. CDR3 sequence: CASSFTGRTYSYEQYF. The DNA for the CDR3 is TGTGCCAGCAGCTTTACAGGGCGAACGTACTCCTACGAGCAGTACTTC.

The gene calls are TRBV7-8 and TRBJ1-5; D is perhaps TRBD1 (6 bases). The CDR3 spans 14 residues. Germline CDR1 reads SGHVS; CDR2 reads FQNEAQ. Trimming shortened V by 5 bases and J by 4 bases, and 12 bases separated the two germline ends. The CDR3 sequence: CASSPTGHNQPQHF. CDR3 DNA sequence: TGTGCCAGCAGCCCAACAGGGCATAATCAGCCCCAGCATTTT.

This sequence joins TRBV9 and TRBJ2-3; D uncertain. The CDR3 is made up of 16 amino acids. Trimming removed 4 bases from V and 1 base from J, with 16 bases in between. CDR1 is SGDLS and CDR2 is YYNGEE in the germline V gene. DNA for the CDR3: TGTGCCAGCAGCCACACAGACAACTTACGCACAGATACGCAGTATTTT. Amino acid sequence: CASSHTDNLRTDTQYF.